This is a list of T cell receptor beta chains from one sample in a study of regulatory T cells in long-lasting Graves disease. TCRdb processed the multiplex PCR reads anew with MiXCR; each CDR3 protein has one entry. The data contain fewer than 350,000 distinct CDR3 sequences, over 15% of them singletons. Source: peripheral blood mononuclear cells (PBMCs), taken at new diagnosis, from a patient treated with antithyroid drugs. The receptors stem from a female donor with Graves disease. Each CDR3 is given with its conserved first and last residue. D genes are given only for firm matches.

D,length,V,CDR3
TRBD2,15,TRBV28,CASSLDGRAFGEQYF
-,13,TRBV4-1,CASFGQGNTEAFF
TRBD2,13,TRBV30,CAITSGSWNEQFF
TRBD1,14,TRBV14,CASSPGGVNTEAFF
-,16,TRBV27,CASSRRTHTNTGELFF
-,16,TRBV6-2/TRBV6-3,CASSYSGVQRLHGYTF
-,15,TRBV7-3,CASSPSRELTGELFF
-,19,TRBV30,CAWSDWVSSDGERNQPQHF
TRBD2,18,TRBV27,CASTSGLAGRGSYNEQFF
TRBD2,14,TRBV28,CASITSGRGYEQYF
-,15,TRBV2,CASSKRGVLYNEQFF
TRBD1,14,TRBV4-1,CASSYPGQAVQAFF
-,14,TRBV3-1,CASSPTDGGEEAFF
TRBD2,20,TRBV20-1,CSAREPLPRGGEGLEDTQYF
-,12,TRBV12-3/TRBV12-4,CASSVPSYEQYF
-,17,TRBV4-1,CASSQDTSSSSTDTQYF
-,14,TRBV5-6,CASTSVGGDGGYTF
TRBD2,16,TRBV2,CASSELAGVLAYEQYF
-,16,TRBV6-2/TRBV6-3,CASSSQGVGSYNEQFF
-,17,TRBV18,CASSLGVASSFSYEQYF
TRBD1,15,TRBV5-6,CASSLATGGADTQYF
TRBD2,17,TRBV28,CASSLEPGLGPYNEQFF
-,13,TRBV7-9,CASSLQGYTEAFF
TRBD2,19,TRBV6-2/TRBV6-3,CASSDRSGRARRSEETQYF
-,16,TRBV5-8,CASSLEGKRPRNTIYF
-,15,TRBV18,CASSPGDAYTDTQYF
-,16,TRBV2,CASSDRTDANTGELFF
TRBD1,16,TRBV27,CASRRPTGGPNYGYTF
-,13,TRBV29-1,CSVGDRAINEQFF
TRBD2,18,TRBV27,CASSSYLQLAGEIHEQYF
TRBD2,16,TRBV27,CASSLWVAGASNEQFF
-,14,TRBV13,CASSLGQGSHEQYF
-,15,TRBV12-3/TRBV12-4,CASIVGTFSTDTQYF
-,12,TRBV20-1,CSARAPTGELFF
-,12,TRBV28,CASSSDTDTQYF
-,17,TRBV20-1,CSAREGGGAWVNTEAFF
-,13,TRBV11-3,CASSLRLAGELFF
-,16,TRBV20-1,CSARTPLASSTDTQYF
TRBD1,15,TRBV5-4,CASRQNRGNTGELFF
-,12,TRBV12-5,CASYAWGDEQFF
-,15,TRBV10-3,CAISGGWGDAYEQYF
-,14,TRBV6-1,CASKEAPGGYGYTF
TRBD1,15,TRBV20-1,CSAGSLGQGKETQYF